Shown below are 24 T cell receptor beta chains from a single sample sequenced in a study of cytomegalovirus exposure and HLA in healthy donors. Vbeta (60) and Jbeta (13) primers were used in the PCR. Sequencing was performed with immunoSEQ multiplex PCR; in TCRdb, only in-frame clones are kept and a portion is missing. The sample carries about 160,000 clones, under 75% recorded once. The source material was PBMCs. These receptors were collected from a woman in her fifties or sixties in good health and CMV-seropositive.

The chain combines TRBV5-1 with TRBJ1-3, with TRBD1 matching over 7 bases. V lost 0 bases and J lost 0; bases outside the gene matches: 3. CDR1 SGHRS and CDR2 YFSETQ come from the germline V gene. The CDR3 sequence is 16 residues long. The CDR3 region has the DNA TGCGCCAGCAGCTTGGAAGGGGGCCGCTCTGGAAACACCATATATTTT. Translated: CASSLEGGRSGNTIYF.

The chain links TRBV12-2 to TRBJ2-4; the DNA was not used to check the table's D call, TRBD2. TRBV12-2 is designated a pseudogene. The CDR3 length is 15 residues. The DNA of the CDR3 is TGTGCAAGTCGCTTAGCAACTAGCGGGAGGGGTCAATGGTACTTC. Its protein product is CASRLATSGRGQWYF.

The chain carries TRBV5-1 and TRBJ2-3, with 8 bases identical to TRBD2. The CDR3 sequence is 17 residues long. The junction had 24 bases not matched to a gene; V was cut back by 10 bases and J by 8 bases. Looked up from germline, CDR1 is SGHRS and CDR2 is YFSETQ. CDR3 protein: CARSKGVGEAGDGTQYF. The CDR3 nucleotides read TGCGCCCGCTCAAAAGGAGTAGGCGAAGCGGGAGACGGTACGCAGTATTTT.

V and J are TRBV7-6 and TRBJ1-1, with a possible D match to TRBD1 (5 bases). The CDR3 consists of 13 residues. Trimming took 0 bases from V and 6 from J, leaving 8 bases between them. Germline CDR1 and CDR2: SGHVS and FNYEAQ. CDR3 nucleotide sequence: TGTGCCAGCAGCTTAGCGGAAGGGGCTGAAGCTTTCTTT. Protein: CASSLAEGAEAFF.

The chain is built from TRBV5-5 and TRBJ1-5; unclear D gene. CDR1 and CDR2 from the germline V gene are SGHKS and YYEKEE (reference sequence). CDR3 length: 12 residues. V lost 2 bases to trimming and J lost 5 bases, with 5 bases between them. The CDR3 protein is CASSLIDQPQHF. The CDR3 DNA follows: TGTGCCAGCAGCTTAATAGATCAGCCCCAGCATTTT.

This chain uses TRBV30 with TRBJ2-2; 8 bases map to TRBD1. Germline loops: CDR1 GTSNPN, CDR2 SVGIG (reference sequence). The CDR3 sequence is 13 residues long. Trimming took 8 bases from V and 0 from J; bases not matched to a gene: 2. CDR3 in DNA: TGTGCCGGGGGACAGGCGAACACCGGGGAGCTGTTTTTT. It yields the protein CAGGQANTGELFF.

The CDR3 sequence is CASSPIPGATNEKLFF. CDR3 in DNA: TGTGCCAGCAGCCCCATCCCGGGGGCAACTAATGAAAAACTGTTTTTT. This chain connects TRBV7-7 to TRBJ1-4, with D perhaps matching TRBD1 (5 bases). The CDR3 totals 16 residues. Germline V lookup: CDR1 SSHAT, CDR2 FNYEAQ (reference sequence). Trimming stripped 5 bases from V and 0 bases from J, with 13 bases between.

This clone was found a few times. The chain is built from TRBV6-6 and TRBJ2-2; TRBD2 matches at 7 bases. V lost 2 bases and J lost 4; bases outside the gene matches: 7. CDR1 and CDR2 (germline): MNHNY, SVGAGI (reference sequence). This CDR3 region has 16 residues. The CDR3 sequence is CASSYPSWGGTGELFF. The DNA for the CDR3 is TGTGCCAGCAGTTACCCCTCCTGGGGGGGCACCGGGGAGCTGTTTTTT.

V and J are TRBV5-1 and TRBJ2-1; 12 bases are a match to TRBD2. CDR3 length equals 16 residues. The germline gives CDR1 SGHRS, CDR2 YFSETQ. Trimming removed 3 bases from V and 7 bases from J; junction bases left unmatched: 8. CDR3 protein: CASSYLAGGPRNEQFF. DNA of the CDR3: TGCGCCAGCAGCTACCTAGCGGGAGGGCCTCGGAATGAGCAGTTCTTC. Filled out from reference TRBV5-1 and TRBJ2-1, the complete variable domain reads KAGVTQTPRYLIKTRGQQVTLSCSPISGHRSVSWYQQTPGQGLQFLFEYFSETQRNKGNFPGRFSGRQFSNSRSEMNVSTLELGDSALYLCASSYLAGGPRNEQFFGPGTRLTVL.

This chain joins TRBV11-2 and TRBJ2-3; D is undetermined. Germline V CDR1 and CDR2: SGHAT, FQNNGV. V shed 5 bases and J shed 5 bases, with 8 bases lying between them. The CDR3 sequence is 12 residues long. Written as DNA, the CDR3 is TGTGCCAGCAGCGTCAGACAAGATACGCAGTATTTT. This gives the protein CASSVRQDTQYF.

This CDR3 reads CASRKGQGKAEQFF. In DNA form, the CDR3 reads TGTGCCAGCAGAAAGGGACAGGGGAAGGCTGAGCAGTTCTTC. The rearrangement links TRBV6-5 to TRBJ2-1; 10 bases match TRBD1. V lost 6 bases, J lost 9 bases, and 8 bases stayed unmatched. From germline, CDR1 is MNHEY and CDR2 SVGAGI. The CDR3 has 14 amino acids.

The gene calls are TRBV5-1 and TRBJ2-1; D is unclear. Germline V gives CDR1 SGHRS, CDR2 YFSETQ. Deletions cut 1 base from V and 7 bases from J, with 9 bases between. The CDR3 extends over 13 amino acids. Here the CDR3 reads CASSLIVGNEQFF. In DNA, the CDR3 is TGCGCCAGCAGCTTGATCGTCGGGAATGAGCAGTTCTTC.

This clone turned up a few times. This chain connects TRBV7-6 to TRBJ2-1; 8 positions agree with TRBD2. This CDR3 is 14 amino acids long. Germline V gives CDR1 SGHVS, CDR2 FNYEAQ. Trimming removed 5 bases from V and 14 bases from J; junction bases left unmatched: 14. CDR3 in amino acids: CASSPGGVQVFEFF. CDR3 DNA: TGTGCCAGCAGCCCGGGGGGGGTACAGGTGTTTGAGTTCTTC.

CDR3 region: CASSRTSGGSYEQYF. The CDR3 DNA reads as TGTGCCAGCAGTAGGACTAGCGGGGGCTCCTACGAGCAGTACTTC. The chain employs TRBV5-6 and TRBJ2-7; the match to TRBD2 covers 13 bases. Germline CDR1 reads SGHDT; CDR2 reads YYEEEE. The CDR3 loop spans 15 amino acids. The trim removed 5 bases at V and 0 bases at J, leaving 2 bases unmatched.

The chain recombines TRBV11-2 with TRBJ2-7, with 7 nucleotides matching TRBD2. Per the germline V gene, CDR1 is SGHAT and CDR2 is FQNNGV. The CDR3 totals 15 residues. Trimming removed 1 base from V and 5 bases from J; junction bases left unmatched: 8. The CDR3 bases are TGTGCCAGCAGCTTAGGGGGGAGGGCGAGAGACGAGCAGTACTTC. Translating gives CASSLGGRARDEQYF.

The V call is TRBV28, the J call TRBJ1-1; 8 bases line up with TRBD1. The length of the CDR3 is 16 residues. Germline V gene data show CDR1 as MDHEN and CDR2 as SYDVKM. Trimming took 3 bases from V and 3 from J; bases not matched to a gene: 9. The chain's CDR3 is CASSFGRGRADTEAFF. As DNA, the CDR3 is TGTGCCAGCAGTTTCGGCAGGGGGCGCGCTGACACTGAAGCTTTCTTT.

The genes are TRBV28 and TRBJ1-2, with unresolved D. V lost 2 bases, J lost 6 bases, and 16 bases lay in between. The CDR3 spans 15 residues. Germline V gene data show CDR1 as MDHEN and CDR2 as SYDVKM. In DNA form, the CDR3 reads TGTGCCAGCAGTTTAGTGCCCAAGGGAGGGAATGGCTACACCTTC. It codes for CASSLVPKGGNGYTF.

CDR3 protein: CASSLVQGQDEQYF. CDR3 nucleotides: TGCGCCAGCAGCTTGGTTCAGGGGCAGGACGAGCAGTACTTC. The chain links TRBV5-1 to TRBJ2-7; D may be TRBD1 (6 bases). V lost 0 bases to trimming and J lost 5 bases, with 12 bases between them. The germline V gene has CDR1 SGHRS and CDR2 YFSETQ. This CDR3 spans 14 amino acids.

This clone was counted once. V usage is TRBV5-1 and J usage is TRBJ1-1, with D maybe TRBD1 (6 bases). CDR3 size: 13 residues. V lost 6 bases, J lost 5 bases, and 14 bases lay in between. Germline CDR1 and CDR2: SGHRS and YFSETQ. Written as DNA, the CDR3 is TGCGCCAGCACCCCTCAGGGGATGACTGAAGCTTTCTTT. It yields the protein CASTPQGMTEAFF.

In its sample, this clone was seen a few times. The chain recombines TRBV4-1 with TRBJ2-3, with a weak D call TRBD2 (7 bases). This CDR3 has 16 amino acids. Germline CDR1 MGHRA, CDR2 YSYEKL. The V gene lost 4 bases and the J gene lost 4 bases, with 18 bases spanning the gap. Here the CDR3 reads CASSPTRGAGADTQYF. CDR3 nucleotides: TGCGCCAGCAGCCCCACCCGGGGGGCAGGGGCAGATACGCAGTATTTT.

The chain has TRBV4-2 and TRBJ2-7; 11 bases map to TRBD2. This CDR3 has 17 residues. Trimming removed 0 bases from V and 2 bases from J; junction bases left unmatched: 6. CDR1 and CDR2 from the germline V gene are LGHNA and YNFKEQ. The CDR3 DNA reads TGTGCCAGCAGCCAAGAAACCGGGACTAGCGGAACCTACGAGCAGTACTTC. Protein sequence: CASSQETGTSGTYEQYF.

This chain connects TRBV4-1 to TRBJ2-5, with a possible D match to TRBD2 (6 bases). The ends were cut back, 8 bases at V and 3 bases at J, with 16 bases in the middle. In germline, CDR1 is MGHRA, CDR2 YSYEKL. The CDR3 is 14 residues long. The DNA of the CDR3 is TGCGCCAGCGGGACGGCGGGGCAAGAAGAGACCCAGTACTTC. Protein sequence: CASGTAGQEETQYF.

The chain joins TRBV9 to TRBJ2-5; D not certain. The J call is in doubt because the DNA end fits TRBJ2-7 better. Germline V gives CDR1 SGDLS, CDR2 YYNGEE. This CDR3 spans 13 amino acids. The DNA for the CDR3 is TGTGCCAGCAGCGTAGATGAGGTTACCGAGCAGTACTTC. Residues: CASSVDEVTEQYF.

The genes are TRBV7-9 and TRBJ2-5; no definite D call. CDR3 length: 14 residues. Trimming took off 1 base at V and 2 bases at J, with 8 bases between the two ends. Germline-derived CDR1 and CDR2 are SEHNR and FQNEAQ (reference sequence). CDR3 DNA sequence: TGTGCCAGCAGCTTAGTGACTTTACAAGAGACCCAGTACTTC. Its protein is CASSLVTLQETQYF.